The present entry profiles one T cell receptor beta chain with its context. The data belong to a study of blood T cell repertoires in COVID-19. Trimming pared 5 bases from V and 4 bases from J, leaving 8 bases between. CDR3 length: 12 residues. Looked up from germline, CDR1 is LGHDT and CDR2 is YNNKEL (reference sequence). The table came from immunoSEQ multiplex PCR; TCRdb's copy has only in-frame clones and leaves some out. The data hold fewer than 250,000 clones, with around 84% observed a single time. Sequencing was done on a sample of peripheral blood. The clonotype originates from a man under 40 with active or convalescent COVID-19. This chain uses TRBV3-1 (or the pseudogene TRBV3-2) with TRBJ2-5; D is unclear. CDR3 protein: CASSGVGETQYF. CDR3 nucleotides: TGTGCCAGCAGCGGAGTGGGAGAGACCCAGTACTTC.